This T cell receptor beta chain comes out of a study of blood T cell repertoires in COVID-19. Study background: Spain, Italy and the United States supplied samples that represented acute and convalescent COVID-19. From T cells, B-cell-depleted T cells, or PBMCs came the material, which was cDNA or gDNA.

Germline CDR1 and CDR2: MGHRA and YSYEKL. The CDR3 loop spans 16 amino acids. The V and J ends lost 1 base and 4 bases respectively, with 14 bases between them. The method was immunoSEQ multiplex PCR; TCRdb's version includes in-frame clones alone and lacks a portion of them. The sample contains 400,000 or so clones, over 75% of which appear only once. Enrolled through a virtual design, the participants were between roughly 18 and 100 years of age and came from around 25 US areas. Participants' reported clinical history set cohort assignment. The origin of this receptor is a woman aged 40 to 50 with acute COVID-19. This chain connects TRBV4-1 to TRBJ1-5, with D possibly being TRBD1 (6 bases). Sequenced sample: PBMCs or T cells enriched from blood (not recorded which). CDR3 in DNA: TGCGCCAGCAGCCAAGTCCCCAACAGGGCAAATCAGCCCCAGCATTTT. It encodes CASSQVPNRANQPQHF.